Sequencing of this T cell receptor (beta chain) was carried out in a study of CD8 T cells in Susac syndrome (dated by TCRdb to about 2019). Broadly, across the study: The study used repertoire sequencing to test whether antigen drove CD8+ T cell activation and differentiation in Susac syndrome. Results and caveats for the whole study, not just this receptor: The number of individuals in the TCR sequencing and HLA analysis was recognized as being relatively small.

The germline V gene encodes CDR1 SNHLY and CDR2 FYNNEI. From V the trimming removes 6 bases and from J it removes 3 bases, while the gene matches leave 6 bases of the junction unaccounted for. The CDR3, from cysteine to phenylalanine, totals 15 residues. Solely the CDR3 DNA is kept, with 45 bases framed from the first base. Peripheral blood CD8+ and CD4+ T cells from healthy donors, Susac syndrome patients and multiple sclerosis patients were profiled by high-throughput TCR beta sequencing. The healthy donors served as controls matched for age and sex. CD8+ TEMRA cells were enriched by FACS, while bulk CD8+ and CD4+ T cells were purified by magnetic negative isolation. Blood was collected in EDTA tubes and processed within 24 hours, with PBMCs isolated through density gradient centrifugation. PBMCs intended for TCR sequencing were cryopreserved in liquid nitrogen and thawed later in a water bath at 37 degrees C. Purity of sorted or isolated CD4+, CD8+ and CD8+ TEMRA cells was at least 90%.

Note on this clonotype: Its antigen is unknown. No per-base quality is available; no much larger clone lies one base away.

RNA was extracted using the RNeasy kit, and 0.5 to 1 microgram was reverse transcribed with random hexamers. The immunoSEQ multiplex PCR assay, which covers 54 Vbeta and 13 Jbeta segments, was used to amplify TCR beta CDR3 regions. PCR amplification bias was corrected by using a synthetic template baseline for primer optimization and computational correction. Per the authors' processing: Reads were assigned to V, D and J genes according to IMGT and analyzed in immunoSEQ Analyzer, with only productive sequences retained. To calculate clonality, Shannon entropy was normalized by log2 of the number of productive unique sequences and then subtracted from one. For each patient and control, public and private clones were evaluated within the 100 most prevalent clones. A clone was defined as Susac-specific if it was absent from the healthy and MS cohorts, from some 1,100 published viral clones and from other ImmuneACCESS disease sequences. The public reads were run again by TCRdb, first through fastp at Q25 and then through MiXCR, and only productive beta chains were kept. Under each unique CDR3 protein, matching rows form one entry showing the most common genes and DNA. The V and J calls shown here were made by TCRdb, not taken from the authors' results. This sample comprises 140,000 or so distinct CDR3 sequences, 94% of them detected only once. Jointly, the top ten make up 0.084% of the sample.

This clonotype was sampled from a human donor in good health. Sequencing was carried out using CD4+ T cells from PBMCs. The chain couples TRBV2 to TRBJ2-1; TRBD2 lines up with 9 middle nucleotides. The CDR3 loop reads CASRGRTSDYNEQFF. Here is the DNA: TGTGCCAGCAGGGGCAGGACTAGCGACTACAATGAGCAGTTCTTC.